Each of the 8 T cell receptor beta chains below was sequenced from the same sample in a study of blood T cell repertoires in COVID-19. Produced via immunoSEQ multiplex PCR; TCRdb's table is partial and in-frame only. The sample holds over 200,000 clones; 80% to 90% are singletons and the top ten take roughly 5.7%. Sequencing was carried out using peripheral blood. Receptors were obtained from a man older than 75 with acute or convalescent COVID-19.

This clone was counted between two and nine times. The chain recombines TRBV11-2 with TRBJ2-1; 7 bases fit TRBD1. The CDR3 loop spans 12 amino acids. V shed 1 base, J shed 16 bases, and the junction held 7 bases outside the gene matches. CDR1 and CDR2 from the germline V gene are SGHAT and FQNNGV. The CDR3 DNA is TGTGCCAGCAGCTTAGCCCCAGGGGGAAGCTTCTTC. Translated, it gives CASSLAPGGSFF.

The chain recombines TRBV6-5 with TRBJ2-5; the match to TRBD1 covers 7 bases. Germline-derived CDR1 and CDR2 are MNHEY and SVGAGI. The V segment lost 5 bases and the J segment 1 base; nucleotides outside the gene matches: 1. The CDR3 has 13 residues. CDR3 nucleotide sequence: TGTGCCAGCAGTCGACAGGGCCAAGAGACCCAGTACTTC. Protein product: CASSRQGQETQYF.

This chain uses TRBV5-4 with TRBJ1-5, with 8 positions matching TRBD1. This CDR3 is built from 15 residues. The junction had 4 bases not matched to a gene; V was cut back by 0 bases and J by 5 bases. Germline CDR1 and CDR2: SGHNT and YYREEE (reference sequence). CDR3 in amino acids: CASSLGQGRDQPQHF. The DNA for the CDR3 is TGTGCCAGCAGCTTGGGACAGGGGAGGGATCAGCCCCAGCATTTT.

The gene calls are TRBV6-5 and TRBJ2-5, with 7 nucleotides matching TRBD1. This CDR3 is 12 amino acids long. V trimming: 8 bases; J trimming: 4 bases; junction bases outside the gene matches: 4. Looked up from germline, CDR1 is MNHEY and CDR2 is SVGAGI. CDR3 bases: TGTGCCAGCGATACAGGGGTAGAGACCCAGTACTTC. Translating it yields CASDTGVETQYF.

This chain uses TRBV3-1 (or the pseudogene TRBV3-2) with TRBJ1-1; 8 bases line up with TRBD1. V dropped 8 bases and J dropped 5; count of bases not matched to a gene: 1. In germline, CDR1 is LGHDT, CDR2 YNNKEL (reference sequence). CDR3 length equals 11 residues. In DNA form, the CDR3 reads TGTGCCAGCCAGGGGGCGACTGAAGCTTTCTTT. Protein sequence: CASQGATEAFF.

V is TRBV5-1 and J is TRBJ2-7; 10 bases match TRBD1. CDR1 and CDR2 from the germline V gene are SGHRS and YFSETQ. J was trimmed by 11 bases and V by 0 bases; bases with no gene match: 8. There are 14 residues in the CDR3. The CDR3 is CASSLETGTGDEYF. The CDR3 DNA sequence: TGCGCCAGCAGCTTGGAAACCGGGACAGGGGATGAGTACTTC.

This chain connects TRBV20-1 to TRBJ2-7, with D possibly matching TRBD2 (5 bases). Trimming cost V 7 bases and J 4 bases, with 11 bases left between them. The germline gives CDR1 DFQATT, CDR2 SNEGSKA (reference sequence). The CDR3 covers 11 residues. The CDR3 is CSVPRVYEQYF. The DNA for the CDR3 is TGCAGTGTTCCGCGGGTGTACGAGCAGTACTTC.

About this clone: Other DNA sequences within the sample encode an identical CDR3. The chain has TRBV5-1 and TRBJ2-1, with 9 bases that match TRBD2. V was pared by 0 bases and J by 5 bases, with 3 bases of the junction left unmatched. The CDR3 has 15 residues. Germline CDR1 is SGHRS and CDR2 is YFSETQ. Written as DNA, the CDR3 is TGCGCCAGCAGCTTGGGTCTAGCGGGAAACAATGAGCAGTTCTTC. Its protein product is CASSLGLAGNNEQFF.